This TCR beta chain appears in the sequencing data of a study of T-cell reconstitution after alpha-beta-depleted transplantation in children. Unique molecular identifiers were built into the TCRbeta library. TCRdb re-called the PCR reads through MiXCR, storing one row per CDR3 protein. This table holds about 77,000 distinct CDR3 sequences, 15% to 20% found once. This clonotype was picked up many times. What it binds is unknown. General study results and limits: Recipient T cells and thymic progenitors that survived gave rise to the high TCRbeta diversity observed at day 60 in some patients. A year post-transplant, T-cell counts and diversity derived mostly from newly produced T cells. Reported findings indicate that, about two months after transplant, alpha-beta T cells came from several hundred expanded clones, which were derived from non-depleted graft cells.

The receptor was derived from a male patient between 2 and 10 years old who had a stem cell transplant for acute lymphoblastic leukemia, so the T cells may come from the graft donor. The input for sequencing was PBMCs, mostly from graft donor cells, taken 360 days after TCRalphabeta/CD19-depleted stem cell transplant.

In DNA, the CDR3 is TGTGCCAGCAGACTTAGAGGACGATACCTTAGCACAGATACGCAGTATTTT. It translates to CASRLRGRYLSTDTQYF. The chain employs TRBV27 and TRBJ2-3; D is unresolved. The CDR3 totals 17 residues. Germline V gene sequence: CDR1 MNHEY, CDR2 SMNVEV (reference sequence). The V end was cut by 6 bases, the J end by 0 bases, with 19 bases between.